This paragraph covers one TCR beta chain sequence. Its antigen is as yet unknown. This record comes from a study of T cell responses to AZD1222 COVID-19 vaccine. The V and J ends lost 6 bases and 4 bases respectively, with 19 bases between them. Germline CDR1 and CDR2: MNHEY and SVGAGI. The CDR3 sequence is 15 residues long. Assay: immunoSEQ multiplex PCR; the TCRdb copy retains only in-frame clones and omits some. Of about 140,000 clones detected, roughly 92% appear once; the ten largest clones hold 3.5% to 4.5%. It was second doses at about 4 or about 12 weeks that were pooled. Study findings and constraints: Only a handful of AZD1222 recipients, more than 5 in all, had baseline seropositivity. The study sampled repertoires only after the peak T cell response. Clonal diversity may have been underestimated, and the donors were mostly white British, with more females than males.

The sequencing here drew on peripheral blood, taken 28 days after the second AZD1222 dose. The chain joins TRBV6-5 to TRBJ2-7, with D maybe TRBD1 (8 bases). The sequence came from an adult who received the AZD1222 COVID-19 vaccine. CDR3 loop: CASSTGGGPKYEQYF. DNA of the CDR3: TGTGCCAGCAGCACAGGGGGGGGCCCTAAATACGAGCAGTACTTC.